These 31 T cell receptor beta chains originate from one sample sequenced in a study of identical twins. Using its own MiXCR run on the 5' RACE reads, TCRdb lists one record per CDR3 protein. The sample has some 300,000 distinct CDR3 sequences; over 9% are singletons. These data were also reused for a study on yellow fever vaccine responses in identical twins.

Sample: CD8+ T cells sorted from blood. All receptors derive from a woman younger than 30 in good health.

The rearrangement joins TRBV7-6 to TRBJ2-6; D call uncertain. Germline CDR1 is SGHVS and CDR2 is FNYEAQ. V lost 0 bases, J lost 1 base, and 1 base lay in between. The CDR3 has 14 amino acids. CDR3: CASSLASGANVLTF. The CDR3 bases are TGTGCCAGCAGCTTAGCGTCTGGGGCCAACGTCCTGACTTTC.

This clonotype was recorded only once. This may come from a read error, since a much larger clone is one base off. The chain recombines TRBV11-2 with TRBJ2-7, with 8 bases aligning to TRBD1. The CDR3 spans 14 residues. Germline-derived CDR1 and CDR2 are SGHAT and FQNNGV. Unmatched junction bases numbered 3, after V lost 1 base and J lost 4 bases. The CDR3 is CASSLGTGKYEQYF. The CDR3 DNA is TGTGCCAGCAGCTTAGGGACAGGGAAGTACGAGCAGTACTTC. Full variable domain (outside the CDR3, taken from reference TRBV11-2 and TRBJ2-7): EAGVAQSPRYKIIEKRQSVAFWCNPISGHATLYWYQQILGQGPKLLIQFQNNGVVDDSQLPKDRFSAERLKGVDSTLKIQPAKLEDSAVYLCASSLGTGKYEQYFGPGTRLTVT.

The CDR3 here is CASSLTGGRGDTQYF. The CDR3 bases are TGTGCCAGCAGCTTAACAGGGGGCAGAGGAGATACGCAGTATTTT. The V and J genes are TRBV13 and TRBJ2-3; 9 bases are a match to TRBD1. CDR3 size: 15 residues. Germline values: CDR1 PRHDT, CDR2 FYEKMQ (reference sequence). J was trimmed by 5 bases and V by 2 bases; bases with no gene match: 5.

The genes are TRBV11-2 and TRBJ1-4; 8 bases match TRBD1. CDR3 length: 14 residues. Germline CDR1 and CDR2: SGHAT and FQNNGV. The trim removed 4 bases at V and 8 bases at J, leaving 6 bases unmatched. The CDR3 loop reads CASSSGQGREKLFF. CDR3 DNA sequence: TGTGCCAGCAGCTCAGGACAGGGAAGGGAAAAACTGTTTTTT.

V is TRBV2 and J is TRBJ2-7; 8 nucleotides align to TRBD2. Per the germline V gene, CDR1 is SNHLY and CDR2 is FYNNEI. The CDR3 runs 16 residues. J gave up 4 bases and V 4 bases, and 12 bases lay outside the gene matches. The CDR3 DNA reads TGTGCCAGCAGTGGGGGGTTAGCGGGAACTCAGTACGAGCAGTACTTC. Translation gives CASSGGLAGTQYEQYF.

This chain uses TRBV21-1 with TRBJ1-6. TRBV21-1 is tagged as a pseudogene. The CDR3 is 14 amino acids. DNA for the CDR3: TGTGCCACTACGGCGGTCCTAGGGAATTCACCCCTCCACTTT. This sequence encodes CATTAVLGNSPLHF.

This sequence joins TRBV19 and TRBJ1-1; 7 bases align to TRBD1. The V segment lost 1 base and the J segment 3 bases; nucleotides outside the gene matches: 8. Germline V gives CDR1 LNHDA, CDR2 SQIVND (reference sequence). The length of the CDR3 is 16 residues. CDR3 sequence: CASSIVQGHLYTEAFF. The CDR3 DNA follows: TGTGCCAGTAGTATAGTACAGGGGCATTTATACACTGAAGCTTTCTTT.

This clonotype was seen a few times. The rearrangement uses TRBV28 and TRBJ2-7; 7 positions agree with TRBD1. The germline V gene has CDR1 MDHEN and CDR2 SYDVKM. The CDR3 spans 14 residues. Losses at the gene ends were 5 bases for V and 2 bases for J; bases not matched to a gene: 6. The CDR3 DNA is TGTGCCAGCAGTCTAACAGGGGTGGCCTACGAGCAGTACTTC. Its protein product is CASSLTGVAYEQYF.

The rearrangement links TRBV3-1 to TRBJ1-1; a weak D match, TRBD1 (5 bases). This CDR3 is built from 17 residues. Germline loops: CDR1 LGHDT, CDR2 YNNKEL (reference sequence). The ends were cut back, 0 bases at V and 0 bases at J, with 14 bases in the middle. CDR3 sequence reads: CASSQDWQEGLNTEAFF. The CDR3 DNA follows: TGTGCCAGCAGCCAAGATTGGCAGGAGGGGTTGAACACTGAAGCTTTCTTT.

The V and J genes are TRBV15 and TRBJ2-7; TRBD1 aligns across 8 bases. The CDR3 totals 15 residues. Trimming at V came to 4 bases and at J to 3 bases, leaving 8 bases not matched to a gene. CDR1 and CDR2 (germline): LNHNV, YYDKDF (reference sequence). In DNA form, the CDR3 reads TGTGCCACCAGCACCGGCCGGGACAGGAACTACGAGCAGTACTTC. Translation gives CATSTGRDRNYEQYF.

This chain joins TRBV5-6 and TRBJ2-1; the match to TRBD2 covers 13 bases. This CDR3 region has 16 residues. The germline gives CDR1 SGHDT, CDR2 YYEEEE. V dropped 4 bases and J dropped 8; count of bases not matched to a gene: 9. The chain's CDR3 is CASSPSLAGGRDEQFF. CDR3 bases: TGTGCCAGCAGCCCATCACTAGCGGGAGGGAGGGATGAGCAGTTCTTC. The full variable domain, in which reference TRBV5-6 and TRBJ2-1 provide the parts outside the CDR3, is DAGVTQSPTHLIKTRGQQVTLRCSPKSGHDTVSWYQQALGQGPQFIFQYYEEEERQRGNFPDRFSGHQFPNYSSELNVNALLLGDSALYLCASSPSLAGGRDEQFFGPGTRLTVL.

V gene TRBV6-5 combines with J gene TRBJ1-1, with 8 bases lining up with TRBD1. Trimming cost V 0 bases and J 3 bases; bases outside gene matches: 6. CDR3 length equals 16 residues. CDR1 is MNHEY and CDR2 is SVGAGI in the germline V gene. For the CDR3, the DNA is TGTGCCAGCAGTTACTCGAGTACAGGGGGGGACACTGAAGCTTTCTTT. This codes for CASSYSSTGGDTEAFF.

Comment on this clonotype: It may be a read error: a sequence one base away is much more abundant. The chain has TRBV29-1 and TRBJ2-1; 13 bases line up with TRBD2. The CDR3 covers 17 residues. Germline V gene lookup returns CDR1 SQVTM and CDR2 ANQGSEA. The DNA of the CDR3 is TGCAGCGTTACCGGACTAGCGGGAGCGGCTGACTACAATGTGCAGTTCTTC. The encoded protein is CSVTGLAGAADYNVQFF.

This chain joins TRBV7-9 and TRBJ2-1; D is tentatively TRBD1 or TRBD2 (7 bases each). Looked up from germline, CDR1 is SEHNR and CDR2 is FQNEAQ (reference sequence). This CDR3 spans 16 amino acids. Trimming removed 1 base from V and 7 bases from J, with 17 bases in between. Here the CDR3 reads CASSLDRGLLVNEQFF. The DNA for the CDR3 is TGTGCCAGCAGCTTAGACAGGGGACTATTAGTGAATGAGCAGTTCTTC.

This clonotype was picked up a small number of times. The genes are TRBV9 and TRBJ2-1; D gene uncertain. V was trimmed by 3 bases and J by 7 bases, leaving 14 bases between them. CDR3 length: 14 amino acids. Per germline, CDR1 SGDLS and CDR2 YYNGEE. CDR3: CASSEWAAFNEQFF. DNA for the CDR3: TGTGCCAGCAGCGAGTGGGCGGCCTTTAATGAGCAGTTCTTC.

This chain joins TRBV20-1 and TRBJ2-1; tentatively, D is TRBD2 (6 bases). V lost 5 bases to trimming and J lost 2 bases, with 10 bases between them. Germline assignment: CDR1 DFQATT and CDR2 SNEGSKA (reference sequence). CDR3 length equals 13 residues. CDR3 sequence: CSAEGLPYNEQFF. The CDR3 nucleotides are TGCAGTGCTGAGGGACTGCCCTACAATGAGCAGTTCTTC.

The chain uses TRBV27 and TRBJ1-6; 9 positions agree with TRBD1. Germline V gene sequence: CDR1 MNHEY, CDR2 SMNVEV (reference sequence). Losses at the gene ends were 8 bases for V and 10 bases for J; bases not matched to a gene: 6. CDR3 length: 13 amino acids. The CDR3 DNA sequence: TGTGCCAGCGCGGGACAGGGTTCCTCACCCCTCCACTTT. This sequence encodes CASAGQGSSPLHF.

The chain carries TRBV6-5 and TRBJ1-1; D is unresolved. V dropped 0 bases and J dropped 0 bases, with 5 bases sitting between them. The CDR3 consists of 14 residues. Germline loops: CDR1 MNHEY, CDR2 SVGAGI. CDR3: CASSYSVVNTEAFF. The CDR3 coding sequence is TGTGCCAGCAGTTACTCTGTCGTGAACACTGAAGCTTTCTTT.

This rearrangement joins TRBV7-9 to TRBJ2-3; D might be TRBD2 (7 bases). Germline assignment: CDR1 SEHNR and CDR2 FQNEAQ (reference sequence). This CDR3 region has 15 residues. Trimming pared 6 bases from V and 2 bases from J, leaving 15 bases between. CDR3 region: CASSLRGANTDTQYF. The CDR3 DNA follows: TGTGCCAGCAGTCTTCGGGGGGCTAACACAGATACGCAGTATTTT.

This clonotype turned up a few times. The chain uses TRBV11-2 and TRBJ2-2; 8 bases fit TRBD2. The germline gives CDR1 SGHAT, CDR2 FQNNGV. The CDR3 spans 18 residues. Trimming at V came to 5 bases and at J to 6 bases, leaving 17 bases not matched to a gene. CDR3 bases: TGTGCCAGCAGCCTCAGGCTTGGTGGAGCGGGGGCGGCCGGGGAGCTGTTTTTT. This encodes CASSLRLGGAGAAGELFF.

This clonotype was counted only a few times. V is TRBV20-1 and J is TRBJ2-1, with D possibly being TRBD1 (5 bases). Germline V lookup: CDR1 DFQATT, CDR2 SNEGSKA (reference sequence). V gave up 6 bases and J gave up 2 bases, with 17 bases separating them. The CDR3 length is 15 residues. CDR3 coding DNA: TGCAGTGCGCGTCGACAGCAAAGAACCTACAATGAGCAGTTCTTC. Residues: CSARRQQRTYNEQFF.

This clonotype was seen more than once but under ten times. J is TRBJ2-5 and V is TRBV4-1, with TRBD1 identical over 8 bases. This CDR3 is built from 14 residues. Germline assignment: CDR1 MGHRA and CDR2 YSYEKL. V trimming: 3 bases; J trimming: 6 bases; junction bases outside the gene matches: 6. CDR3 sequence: CASSQRQGSKTQYF. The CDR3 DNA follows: TGCGCCAGCAGCCAGAGACAGGGGTCGAAGACCCAGTACTTC.

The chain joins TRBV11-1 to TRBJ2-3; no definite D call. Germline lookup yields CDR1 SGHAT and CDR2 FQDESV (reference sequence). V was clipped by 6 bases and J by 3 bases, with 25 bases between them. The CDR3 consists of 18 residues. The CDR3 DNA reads TGTGCCAGCAGTCAAACGACGGGCCAAAACTATGGAACAGATACGCAGTATTTT. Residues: CASSQTTGQNYGTDTQYF.

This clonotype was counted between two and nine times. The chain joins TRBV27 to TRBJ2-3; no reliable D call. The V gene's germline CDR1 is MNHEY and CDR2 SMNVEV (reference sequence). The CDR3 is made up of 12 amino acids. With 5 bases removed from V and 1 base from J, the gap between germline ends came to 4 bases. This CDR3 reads CASSARTDTQYF. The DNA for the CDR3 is TGTGCCAGCAGTGCCCGCACAGATACGCAGTATTTT.

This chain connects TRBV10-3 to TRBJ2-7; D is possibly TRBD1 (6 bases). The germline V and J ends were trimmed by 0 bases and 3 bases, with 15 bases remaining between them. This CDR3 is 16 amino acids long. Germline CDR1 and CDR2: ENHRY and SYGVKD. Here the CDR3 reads CAISESYRETGYEQYF. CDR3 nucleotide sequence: TGTGCCATCAGTGAGTCGTACAGGGAAACGGGCTACGAGCAGTACTTC.

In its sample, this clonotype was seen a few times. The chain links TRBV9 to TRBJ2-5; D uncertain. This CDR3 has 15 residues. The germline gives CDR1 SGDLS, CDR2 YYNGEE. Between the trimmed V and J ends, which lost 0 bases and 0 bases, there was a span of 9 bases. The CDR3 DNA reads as TGTGCCAGCAGCGTAGAGTCTACCGACCAAGAGACCCAGTACTTC. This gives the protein CASSVESTDQETQYF. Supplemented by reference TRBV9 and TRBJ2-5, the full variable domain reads DSGVTQTPKHLITATGQRVTLRCSPRSGDLSVYWYQQSLDQGLQFLIQYYNGEERAKGNILERFSAQQFPDLHSELNLSSLELGDSALYFCASSVESTDQETQYFGPGTRLLVL.

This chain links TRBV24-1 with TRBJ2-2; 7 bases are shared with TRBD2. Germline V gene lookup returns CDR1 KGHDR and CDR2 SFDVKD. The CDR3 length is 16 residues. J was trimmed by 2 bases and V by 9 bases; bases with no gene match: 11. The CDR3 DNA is TGTGCCACCGGGGAGGGGAGCGGGATCAACACCGGGGAGCTGTTTTTT. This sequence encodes CATGEGSGINTGELFF.

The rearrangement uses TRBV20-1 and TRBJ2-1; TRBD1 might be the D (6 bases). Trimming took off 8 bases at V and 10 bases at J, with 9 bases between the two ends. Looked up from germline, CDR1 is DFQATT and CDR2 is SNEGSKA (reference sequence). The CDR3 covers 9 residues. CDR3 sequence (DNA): TGCAGTCCTCAGGGGGAGCAGTTCTTC. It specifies CSPQGEQFF.

The CDR3 is CATSDLRSSYEQYV. CDR3 DNA: TGTGCCACCAGTGATTTAAGGTCCAGCTACGAGCAGTACGTC. V gene TRBV24-1 combines with J gene TRBJ2-7; D uncertain. Per the germline V gene, CDR1 is KGHDR and CDR2 is SFDVKD. V lost 1 base and J lost 3, with 9 bases in between. The CDR3 has 14 residues.

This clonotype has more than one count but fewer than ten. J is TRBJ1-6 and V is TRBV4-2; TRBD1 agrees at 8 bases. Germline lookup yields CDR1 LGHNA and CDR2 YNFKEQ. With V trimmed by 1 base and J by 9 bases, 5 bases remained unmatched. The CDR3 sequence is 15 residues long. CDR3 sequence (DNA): TGTGCCAGCAGCCAAGGGGGAGACAGGGGTTCACCCCTCCACTTT. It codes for CASSQGGDRGSPLHF.

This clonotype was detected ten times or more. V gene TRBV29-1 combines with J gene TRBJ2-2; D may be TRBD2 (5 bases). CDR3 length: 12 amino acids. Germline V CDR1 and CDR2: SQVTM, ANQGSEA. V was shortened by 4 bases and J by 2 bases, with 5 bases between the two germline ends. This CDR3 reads CSVAGNTGELFF. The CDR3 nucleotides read TGCAGCGTTGCGGGAAACACCGGGGAGCTGTTTTTT.